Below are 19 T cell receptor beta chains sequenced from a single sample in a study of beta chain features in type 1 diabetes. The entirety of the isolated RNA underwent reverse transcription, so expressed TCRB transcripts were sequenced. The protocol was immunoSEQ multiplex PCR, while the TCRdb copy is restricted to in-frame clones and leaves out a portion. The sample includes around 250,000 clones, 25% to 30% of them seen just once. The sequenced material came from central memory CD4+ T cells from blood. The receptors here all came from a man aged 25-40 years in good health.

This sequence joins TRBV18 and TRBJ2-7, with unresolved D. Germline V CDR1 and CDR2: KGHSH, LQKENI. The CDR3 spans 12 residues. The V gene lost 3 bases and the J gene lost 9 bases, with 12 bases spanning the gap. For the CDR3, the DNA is TGTGCCAGCTCACCCCCGGTCGGTGGGCAGTACTTC. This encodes CASSPPVGGQYF. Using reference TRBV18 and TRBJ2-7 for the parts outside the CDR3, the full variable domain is NAGVMQNPRHLVRRRGQEARLRCSPMKGHSHVYWYRQLPEEGLKFMVYLQKENIIDESGMPKERFSAEFPKEGPSILRIQQVVRGDSAAYFCASSPPVGGQYFGPGTRLTVT.

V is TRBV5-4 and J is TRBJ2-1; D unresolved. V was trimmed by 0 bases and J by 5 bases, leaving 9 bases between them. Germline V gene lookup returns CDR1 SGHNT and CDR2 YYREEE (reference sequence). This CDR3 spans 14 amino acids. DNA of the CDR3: TGTGCCAGCAGCTTGGCTTTGTCAGACAATGAGCAGTTCTTC. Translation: CASSLALSDNEQFF. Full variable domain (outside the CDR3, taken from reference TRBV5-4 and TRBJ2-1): ETGVTQSPTHLIKTRGQQVTLRCSSQSGHNTVSWYQQALGQGPQFIFQYYREEENGRGNFPPRFSGLQFPNYSSELNVNALELDDSALYLCASSLALSDNEQFFGPGTRLTVL.

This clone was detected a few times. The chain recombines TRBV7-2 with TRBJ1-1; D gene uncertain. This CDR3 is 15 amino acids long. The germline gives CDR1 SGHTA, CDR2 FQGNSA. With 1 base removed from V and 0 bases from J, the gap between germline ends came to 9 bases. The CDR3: CASSLVLVMNTEAFF. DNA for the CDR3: TGTGCCAGCAGCTTAGTTCTAGTCATGAACACTGAAGCTTTCTTT.

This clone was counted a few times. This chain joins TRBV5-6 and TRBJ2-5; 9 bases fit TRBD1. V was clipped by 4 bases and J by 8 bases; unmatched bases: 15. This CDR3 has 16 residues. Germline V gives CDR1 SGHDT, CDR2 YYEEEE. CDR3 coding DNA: TGTGCCAGCAGCCCGGACAGGGGATCGATGGGGGACACCCAGTACTTC. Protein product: CASSPDRGSMGDTQYF.

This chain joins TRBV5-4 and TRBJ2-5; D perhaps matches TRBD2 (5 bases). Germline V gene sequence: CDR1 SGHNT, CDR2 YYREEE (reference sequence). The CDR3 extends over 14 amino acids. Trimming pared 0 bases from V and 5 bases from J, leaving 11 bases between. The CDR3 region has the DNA TGTGCCAGCAGCTTGGAGGTCGGGGAGGAGACCCAGTACTTC. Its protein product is CASSLEVGEETQYF.

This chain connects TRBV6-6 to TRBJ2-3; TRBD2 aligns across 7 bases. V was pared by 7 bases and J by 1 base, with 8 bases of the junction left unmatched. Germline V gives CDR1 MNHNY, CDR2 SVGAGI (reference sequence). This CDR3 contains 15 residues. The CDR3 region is CASTGKGGRTDTQYF. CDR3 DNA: TGTGCCAGCACTGGGAAGGGAGGGCGCACAGATACGCAGTATTTT.

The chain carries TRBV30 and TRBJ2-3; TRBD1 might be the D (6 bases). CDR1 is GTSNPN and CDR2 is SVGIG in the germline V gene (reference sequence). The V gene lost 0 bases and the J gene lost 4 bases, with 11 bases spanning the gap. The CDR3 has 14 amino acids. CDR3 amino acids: CAWSVGGMADTQYF. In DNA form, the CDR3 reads TGTGCCTGGAGTGTAGGGGGAATGGCAGATACGCAGTATTTT.

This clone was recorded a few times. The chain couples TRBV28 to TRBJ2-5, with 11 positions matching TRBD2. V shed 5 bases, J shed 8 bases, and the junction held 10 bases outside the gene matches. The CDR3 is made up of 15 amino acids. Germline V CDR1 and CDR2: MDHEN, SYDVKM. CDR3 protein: CASSPGLAEKRTQYF. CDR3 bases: TGTGCCAGCAGTCCGGGACTAGCGGAAAAGAGAACCCAGTACTTC.

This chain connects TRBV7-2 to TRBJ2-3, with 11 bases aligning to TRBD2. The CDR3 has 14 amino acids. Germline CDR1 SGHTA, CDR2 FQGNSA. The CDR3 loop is CVTLAGVHTDTQYF. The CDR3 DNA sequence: TGTGTCACACTAGCGGGGGTCCACACAGATACGCAGTATTTT.

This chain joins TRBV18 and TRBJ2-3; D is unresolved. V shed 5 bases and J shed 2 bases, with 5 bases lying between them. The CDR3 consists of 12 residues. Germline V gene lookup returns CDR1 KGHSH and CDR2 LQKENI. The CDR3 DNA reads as TGTGCCAGCTCATCAGACACAGATACGCAGTATTTT. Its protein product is CASSSDTDTQYF.

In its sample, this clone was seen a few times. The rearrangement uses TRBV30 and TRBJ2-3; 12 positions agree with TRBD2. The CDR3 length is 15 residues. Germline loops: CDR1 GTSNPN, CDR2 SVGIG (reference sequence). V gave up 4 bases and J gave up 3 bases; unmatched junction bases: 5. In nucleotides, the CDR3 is TGTGCCTGGACCACCGGGACTAGCGGGACAGATACGCAGTATTTT. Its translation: CAWTTGTSGTDTQYF.

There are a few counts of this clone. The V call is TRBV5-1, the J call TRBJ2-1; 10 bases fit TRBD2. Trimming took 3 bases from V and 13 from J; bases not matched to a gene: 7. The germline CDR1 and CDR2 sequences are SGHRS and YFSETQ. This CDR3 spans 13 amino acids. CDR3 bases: TGCGCCAGCAGCTGGTCTAGACTAGCGGGTCAGTTCTTC. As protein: CASSWSRLAGQFF.

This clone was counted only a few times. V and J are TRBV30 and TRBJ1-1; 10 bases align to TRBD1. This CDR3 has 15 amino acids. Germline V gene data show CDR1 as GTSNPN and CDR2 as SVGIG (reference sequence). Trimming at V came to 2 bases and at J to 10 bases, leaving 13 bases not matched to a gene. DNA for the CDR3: TGTGCCTGGAGTTCCACCGGGACAGGGGCCTCCCGAGCTTTCTTT. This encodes CAWSSTGTGASRAFF.

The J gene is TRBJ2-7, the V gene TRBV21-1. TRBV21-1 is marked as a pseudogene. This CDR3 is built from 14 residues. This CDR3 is CASSKVQGPYEQYF. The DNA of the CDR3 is TGTGCCAGCAGCAAAGTTCAGGGACCCTACGAGCAGTACTTC.

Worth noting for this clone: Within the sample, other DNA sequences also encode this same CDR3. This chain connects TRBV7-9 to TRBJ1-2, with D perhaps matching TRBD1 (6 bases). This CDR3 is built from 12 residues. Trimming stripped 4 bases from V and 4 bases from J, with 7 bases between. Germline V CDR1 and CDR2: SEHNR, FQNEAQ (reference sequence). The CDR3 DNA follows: TGTGCCAGCAGCTACAGGGCCTATGGCTACACCTTC. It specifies CASSYRAYGYTF.

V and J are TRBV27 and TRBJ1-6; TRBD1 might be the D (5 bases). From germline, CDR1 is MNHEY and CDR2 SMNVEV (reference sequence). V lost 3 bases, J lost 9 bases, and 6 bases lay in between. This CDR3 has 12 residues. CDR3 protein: CASSLGGSPLHF. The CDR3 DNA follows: TGTGCCAGCAGTTTGGGGGGTTCACCCCTCCACTTT.

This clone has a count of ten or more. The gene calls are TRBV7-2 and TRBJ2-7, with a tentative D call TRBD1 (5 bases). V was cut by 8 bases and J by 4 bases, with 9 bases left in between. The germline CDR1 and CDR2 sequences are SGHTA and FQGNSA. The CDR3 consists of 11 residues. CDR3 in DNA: TGTGCCAGCCAGGGCTGGTACGAGCAGTACTTC. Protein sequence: CASQGWYEQYF. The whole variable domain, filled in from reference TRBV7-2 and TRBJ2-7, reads GAGVSQSPSNKVTEKGKDVELRCDPISGHTALYWYRQSLGQGLEFLIYFQGNSAPDKSGLPSDRFSAERTGGSVSTLTIQRTQQEDSAVYLCASQGWYEQYFGPGTRLTVT.

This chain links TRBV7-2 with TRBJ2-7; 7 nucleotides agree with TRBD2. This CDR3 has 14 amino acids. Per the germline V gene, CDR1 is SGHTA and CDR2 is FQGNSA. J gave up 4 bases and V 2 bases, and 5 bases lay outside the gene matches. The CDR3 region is CASSLTGGIYEQYF. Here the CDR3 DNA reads TGTGCCAGCAGCTTAACGGGAGGTATATACGAGCAGTACTTC.

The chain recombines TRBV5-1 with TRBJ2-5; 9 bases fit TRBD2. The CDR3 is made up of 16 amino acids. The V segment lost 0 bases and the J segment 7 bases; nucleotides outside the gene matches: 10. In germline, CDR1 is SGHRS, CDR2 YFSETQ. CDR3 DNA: TGCGCCAGCAGCTTGGCCCTGGGGACTAGCCAGGGGACCCAGTACTTC. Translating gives CASSLALGTSQGTQYF.